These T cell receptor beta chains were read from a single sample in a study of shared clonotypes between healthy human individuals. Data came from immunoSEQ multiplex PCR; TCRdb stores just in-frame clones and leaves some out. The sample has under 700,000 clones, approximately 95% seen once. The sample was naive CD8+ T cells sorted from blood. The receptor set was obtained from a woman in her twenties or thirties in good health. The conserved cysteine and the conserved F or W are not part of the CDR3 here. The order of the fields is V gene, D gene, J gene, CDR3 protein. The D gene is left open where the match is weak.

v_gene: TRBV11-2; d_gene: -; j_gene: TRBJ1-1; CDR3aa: ASSLGSSVTEAF
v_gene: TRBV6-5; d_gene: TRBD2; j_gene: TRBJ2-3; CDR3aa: ASSWREQDTQY
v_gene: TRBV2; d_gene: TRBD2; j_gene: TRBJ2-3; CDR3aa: ASKKAGLDLGNTQY
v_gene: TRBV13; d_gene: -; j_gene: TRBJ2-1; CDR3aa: ASSFGADADNEQF
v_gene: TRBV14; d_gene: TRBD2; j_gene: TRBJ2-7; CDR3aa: ASSGGSFAGDHEQY
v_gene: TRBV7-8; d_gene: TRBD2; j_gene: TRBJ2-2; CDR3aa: ASSLVGGRANTGELF
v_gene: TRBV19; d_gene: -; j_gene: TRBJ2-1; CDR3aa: ASSIDLELDNEQF
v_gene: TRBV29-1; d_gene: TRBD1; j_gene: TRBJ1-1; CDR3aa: SVPVWTGLNTEAF
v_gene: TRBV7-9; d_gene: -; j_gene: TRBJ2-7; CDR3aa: ASSLATGDKANEQY
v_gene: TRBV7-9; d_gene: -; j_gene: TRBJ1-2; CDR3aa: ASTATDNFFYGYT
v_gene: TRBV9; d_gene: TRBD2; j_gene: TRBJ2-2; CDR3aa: ASSVGTSGGELF
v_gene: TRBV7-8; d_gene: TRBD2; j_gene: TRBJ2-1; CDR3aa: ASTQLGGGPRMNEQF